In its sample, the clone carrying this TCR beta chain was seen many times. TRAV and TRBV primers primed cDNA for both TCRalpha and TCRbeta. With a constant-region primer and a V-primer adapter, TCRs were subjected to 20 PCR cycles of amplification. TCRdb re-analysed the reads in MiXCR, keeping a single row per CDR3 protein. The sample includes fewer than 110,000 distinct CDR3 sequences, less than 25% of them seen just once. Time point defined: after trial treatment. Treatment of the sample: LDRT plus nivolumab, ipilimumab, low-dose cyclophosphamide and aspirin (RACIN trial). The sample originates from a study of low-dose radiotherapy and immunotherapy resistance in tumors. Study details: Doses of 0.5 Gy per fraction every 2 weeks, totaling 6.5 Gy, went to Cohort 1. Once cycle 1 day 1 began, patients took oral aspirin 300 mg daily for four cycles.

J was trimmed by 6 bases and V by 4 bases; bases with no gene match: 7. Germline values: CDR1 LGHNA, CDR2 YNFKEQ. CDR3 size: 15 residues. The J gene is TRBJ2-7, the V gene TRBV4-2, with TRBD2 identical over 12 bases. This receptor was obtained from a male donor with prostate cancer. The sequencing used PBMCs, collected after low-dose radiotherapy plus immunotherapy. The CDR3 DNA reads TGTGCCAGCAGCCCCCAGACTAGCGGGGGTATCGAGCAGTACTTC. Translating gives CASSPQTSGGIEQYF.